These T cell receptor beta chains were read from a single sample in a study of T cell changes during pregnancy in multiple sclerosis. The table came from immunoSEQ multiplex PCR; TCRdb's copy has only in-frame clones and leaves some out. The sample yields about 79,000 clones, approximately 92% seen once. The sequences come from peripheral blood, collected in the second trimester of pregnancy. Receptor source: a female donor in good health, enrolled as a control in a pregnancy study. Both conserved end residues are part of each CDR3.

V: TRBV9
J: TRBJ2-3
CDR3: CASSVIEGGAQYF

V: TRBV5-1
J: TRBJ2-2
CDR3: CASSLYTGEVGLFF

V: TRBV4-3
J: TRBJ2-3
CDR3: CASSQERGAVDTQYF

V: TRBV6-6
J: TRBJ1-6
CDR3: CASSLTGGPNSPLHF

V: TRBV27
J: TRBJ1-4
CDR3: CASSYSGGEKLFF

V: TRBV9
J: TRBJ2-3
CDR3: CASSVELGEEWATDTQYF

V: TRBV5-1
J: TRBJ1-6
CDR3: CASSLRGRDNSPLHF

V: TRBV28
J: TRBJ1-1
CDR3: CAIHEVWQSVGNTEAFF

V: TRBV4-3
J: TRBJ2-3
CDR3: CASSQGLGTDTQYF

V: TRBV30
J: TRBJ1-1
CDR3: CAWRGDSGPFVNTEAFF

V: TRBV4-2
J: TRBJ1-1
CDR3: CASSQVTQGPNTEAFF

V: TRBV4-1
J: TRBJ2-1
CDR3: CASSPGLRSSYNEQFF

V: TRBV19
J: TRBJ1-4
CDR3: CASSIGIPGEKLFF

V: TRBV11-2
J: TRBJ1-1
CDR3: CASSRAFGQANTEAFF

V: TRBV5-1
J: TRBJ2-3
CDR3: CASSFAGMDTDTQYF

V: TRBV5-8
J: TRBJ2-7
CDR3: CASSLGQGNDEQYF

V: TRBV11-2
J: TRBJ1-1
CDR3: CASSRDYMNTEAFF

V: TRBV2
J: TRBJ2-1
CDR3: CASDVRGRFF

V: TRBV29-1
J: TRBJ1-2
CDR3: CSVVGGAGYGYTF

V: TRBV2
J: TRBJ1-5
CDR3: CASSDLRTGGPQHF

V: TRBV7-9
J: TRBJ1-3
CDR3: CASSLFVSGNTIYF

V: TRBV7-2
J: TRBJ1-5
CDR3: CASSLQGVDQPQHF

V: TRBV4-1
J: TRBJ1-2
CDR3: CASSQSWGSNYGYTF

V: TRBV9
J: TRBJ1-2
CDR3: CASSDRDGVQGYGYTF

V: TRBV19
J: TRBJ2-3
CDR3: CASSRLEGVTQYF

V: TRBV7-3
J: TRBJ1-2
CDR3: CASSLGGTGVGDGYTF

V: TRBV21-1
J: TRBJ1-5
CDR3: CASSKAPGDRGRRGNQPQHF

V: TRBV6-5
J: TRBJ2-3
CDR3: CASSYRDSTDTQYF

V: TRBV5-8
J: TRBJ2-7
CDR3: CASSLELRPDYEQYF

V: TRBV27
J: TRBJ2-1
CDR3: CASTPWGGTNEQFF

V: TRBV2
J: TRBJ1-2
CDR3: CASSEVGDRAYGYTF

V: TRBV6-1
J: TRBJ2-7
CDR3: CASSEPETGPYEQYF

V: TRBV6-5
J: TRBJ1-1
CDR3: CASRGQPNTEAFF

V: TRBV9
J: TRBJ2-2
CDR3: CASSVRQVGTGELFF

V: TRBV4-2
J: TRBJ2-3
CDR3: CASSQGLAGGPDTQYF

V: TRBV7-8
J: TRBJ1-1
CDR3: CASSYGQMNTEAFF

V: TRBV6-5
J: TRBJ1-4
CDR3: CASSSSDRYNEKLFF

V: TRBV5-1
J: TRBJ1-2
CDR3: CASSTTTYFEGYGYTF

V: TRBV4-2
J: TRBJ2-2
CDR3: CASSQPEKLTGELFF

V: TRBV9
J: TRBJ1-2
CDR3: CASSPGGGYGYTF

V: TRBV2
J: TRBJ1-1
CDR3: CASIFSRNTEAFF

V: TRBV2
J: TRBJ1-4
CDR3: CASSTTGANSEKLFF

V: TRBV19
J: TRBJ2-3
CDR3: CASSRSGGKTDTQYF

V: TRBV15
J: TRBJ2-2
CDR3: CATSPGLSKGELFF

V: TRBV7-9
J: TRBJ2-1
CDR3: CASSLAGQPLHNEQFF

V: TRBV10-2
J: TRBJ1-3
CDR3: CASSDPGSGNTIYF

V: TRBV30
J: TRBJ1-4
CDR3: CAWSTGGDNEKLFF

V: TRBV6-1
J: TRBJ2-5
CDR3: CASSRTGAQETQYF

V: TRBV5-4
J: TRBJ1-1
CDR3: CASSLGQGRLNTEAFF

V: TRBV5-1
J: TRBJ1-1
CDR3: CASSLVIGGGAANTEAFF

V: TRBV7-9
J: TRBJ2-7
CDR3: CASSRGLREQYF

V: TRBV2
J: TRBJ1-6
CDR3: CASNKDRVFYNSPLHF

V: TRBV5-6
J: TRBJ1-1
CDR3: CASSSMMAQPGAFF

V: TRBV7-3
J: TRBJ2-3
CDR3: CASRIGGADTQYF

V: TRBV7-3
J: TRBJ2-1
CDR3: CASSPAGGEYNEQFF